This T cell receptor beta chain appears in the sequencing data of a study of T cells in Graves' hyperthyroidism and ophthalmopathy. This clonotype was seen many times. Template material for amplifying TCR beta CDR3 regions consisted of RNA transcripts. The HTBI primer set was used in a first-round RT-PCR of the TCR CDR3. TCRdb recomputed calls from the multiplex PCR reads with MiXCR, one row per CDR3 protein. The sample includes about 130,000 distinct CDR3 sequences, less than 25% of them seen just once. The hyperthyroidism was newly diagnosed and had lasted under 2 months; the patients were aged 18 to 65. The material sequenced was blood. This clonotype was sampled from a woman in her 50s with Graves' hyperthyroidism that later progressed to Graves' ophthalmopathy.

The DNA for the CDR3 is TGTGCCAGCAGCTTAGTGGTGTCCTATGGCTACACCTTC. Translating it yields CASSLVVSYGYTF. The gene calls are TRBV7-9 and TRBJ1-2; D remains unclear. V was clipped by 1 base and J by 4 bases, with 7 bases between them. Germline V gene lookup returns CDR1 SEHNR and CDR2 FQNEAQ (reference sequence). The CDR3 is 13 residues long.